Shown below are 17 T cell receptor beta chains from a single sample sequenced in a study of blood T cell repertoires in COVID-19. The method was immunoSEQ multiplex PCR; TCRdb's version includes in-frame clones alone and lacks a portion of them. The sample has roughly 250,000 clones; about 87% are singletons. Sample: PBMCs or T cells enriched from blood (not recorded which). These receptors all stem from a woman in her thirties or forties with acute COVID-19.

The sample holds one count of this clone. J is TRBJ1-5 and V is TRBV30; no definite D call. CDR1 is GTSNPN, CDR2 SVGIG, per germline (reference sequence). This CDR3 spans 13 amino acids. V dropped 4 bases and J dropped 6 bases, with 13 bases sitting between them. CDR3 bases: TGTGCCTGGAATGCCTACGGGGTTCAGCCCCAGCATTTT. It translates to CAWNAYGVQPQHF.

This clone was counted a single time. This chain connects TRBV18 to TRBJ1-1; 9 nucleotides align to TRBD1. Germline V gene lookup returns CDR1 KGHSH and CDR2 LQKENI. The V segment lost 0 bases and the J segment 5 bases; nucleotides outside the gene matches: 7. This CDR3 is 16 amino acids long. In DNA form, the CDR3 reads TGTGCCAGCTCACCACCCAATAACAGGGGGCGGACTGAAGCTTTCTTT. Its translation: CASSPPNNRGRTEAFF.

The rearrangement joins TRBV21-1 to TRBJ1-5. TRBV21-1 is an annotated pseudogene. The CDR3 sequence is 13 residues long. The CDR3 coding sequence is TGTCCCTCGGGGTCATGGGGCAATCAGCCCCAGCATTTT. Its translation: CPSGSWGNQPQHF.

This chain uses TRBV4-1 with TRBJ2-1; 7 nucleotides align to TRBD1. Germline V gene data show CDR1 as MGHRA and CDR2 as YSYEKL. The CDR3 has 15 amino acids. V shed 1 base, J shed 7 bases, and the junction held 7 bases outside the gene matches. In DNA form, the CDR3 reads TGCGCCAGCAGCCAAGGGGGACAGTTAGGGAATGAGCAGTTCTTC. Its protein is CASSQGGQLGNEQFF.

This clone was seen a single time. The chain links TRBV11-3 to TRBJ2-7; 8 bases align to TRBD1. V shed 4 bases and J 7 bases; nucleotides not matched to a gene: 12. The germline gives CDR1 SGHNT, CDR2 YENEEA. The length of the CDR3 is 15 residues. CDR3: CASSSFRGPILEQYV. The CDR3 DNA reads TGTGCCAGCAGCTCCTTCAGGGGGCCCATTTTGGAGCAGTACGTC.

The CDR3 nucleotides read TGTGCCAGTAGTAACAGGAACGGGGGTAATTCACCCCTCCACTTT. It yields the protein CASSNRNGGNSPLHF. The rearrangement joins TRBV19 to TRBJ1-6, with D possibly matching TRBD1 (5 bases). Trimming stripped 4 bases from V and 6 bases from J, with 13 bases between. The V gene's germline CDR1 is LNHDA and CDR2 SQIVND (reference sequence). The CDR3 covers 15 residues.

The chain uses TRBV6-1 and TRBJ1-1; D not resolved. CDR3 length equals 15 residues. The V gene lost 3 bases and the J gene lost 7 bases, with 18 bases spanning the gap. Germline CDR1 is MNHNS and CDR2 is SASEGT. The CDR3 nucleotides read TGTGCCAGCAGTGATTTGAGACCCGGGGTCGGTGAAGCTTTCTTT. It codes for CASSDLRPGVGEAFF.

This clone was seen a single time. The gene calls are TRBV9 and TRBJ1-2, with a possible D match to TRBD1 (6 bases). This CDR3 is built from 18 residues. In germline, CDR1 is SGDLS, CDR2 YYNGEE. V was shortened by 4 bases and J by 7 bases, with 29 bases between the two germline ends. Here the CDR3 reads CASSPRVGGRLIQLGYTF. The CDR3 region has the DNA TGTGCCAGCAGCCCGAGGGTGGGGGGGCGCCTCATTCAGCTTGGCTACACCTTC.

This chain links TRBV6-5 with TRBJ2-7; tentative D call: TRBD2 (6 bases). The V end was cut by 5 bases, the J end by 5 bases, with 16 bases between. The CDR3 length is 14 residues. Germline assignment: CDR1 MNHEY and CDR2 SVGAGI. The CDR3 coding sequence is TGTGCCAGCAGTCTCGCCCGACTAGGGAACGAGCAGTACTTC. Its protein product is CASSLARLGNEQYF.

The chain joins TRBV9 to TRBJ1-5; TRBD1 is a possible D gene (6 bases). The CDR3 has 16 residues. Looked up from germline, CDR1 is SGDLS and CDR2 is YYNGEE. Trimming removed 0 bases at V and 4 bases at J, with 14 bases between. In nucleotides, the CDR3 is TGTGCCAGCAGCGTAGATATTGGGGGCGTAAATCAGCCCCAGCATTTT. Its translation is CASSVDIGGVNQPQHF.

This chain connects TRBV28 to TRBJ2-7, with 9 bases that match TRBD2. V lost 3 bases, J lost 4 bases, and 10 bases stayed unmatched. The CDR3 is made up of 16 amino acids. Germline loops: CDR1 MDHEN, CDR2 SYDVKM. CDR3: CASSLGALAGEYEQYF. CDR3 coding DNA: TGTGCCAGCAGTTTGGGGGCCTTAGCGGGAGAATACGAGCAGTACTTC.

The CDR3 DNA follows: TGCGCCAGCAGCTTGAGGGCAGGGTTGAGTAACTATGGCTACACCTTC. This encodes CASSLRAGLSNYGYTF. The V gene is TRBV5-1, the J gene TRBJ1-2, with D perhaps TRBD1 (5 bases). CDR1 SGHRS and CDR2 YFSETQ come from the germline V gene. Trimming removed 1 base at V and 1 base at J, with 14 bases between. The CDR3 consists of 16 residues.

This clone was seen only once. The CDR3, as DNA: TGTGCCAGTAGTGTGACTAGCGGGAGGTTCGACAATGAGCAGTTCTTC. Translating gives CASSVTSGRFDNEQFF. The genes are TRBV19 and TRBJ2-1; the match to TRBD2 covers 13 bases. Germline V CDR1 and CDR2: LNHDA, SQIVND (reference sequence). The trim removed 5 bases at V and 5 bases at J, leaving 6 bases unmatched. The length of the CDR3 is 16 residues.

The rearrangement links TRBV25-1 to TRBJ1-2, with 9 bases that match TRBD1. In germline, CDR1 is MGHDK, CDR2 SYGVNS. This CDR3 region has 13 residues. The trim removed 7 bases at V and 6 bases at J, leaving 6 bases unmatched. CDR3 region: CASTGTGRHGYTF. The CDR3 region has the DNA TGTGCCAGCACCGGGACAGGGAGGCATGGCTACACCTTC.

The rearrangement links TRBV3-1 (or the pseudogene TRBV3-2) to TRBJ1-5; no clear D. The CDR3 spans 12 residues. The V gene lost 3 bases and the J gene lost 5 bases, with 5 bases spanning the gap. Germline V gene lookup returns CDR1 LGHDT and CDR2 YNNKEL (reference sequence). CDR3 sequence reads: CASSQVDQPQHF. CDR3 sequence (DNA): TGTGCCAGCAGCCAGGTAGATCAGCCCCAGCATTTT.

V and J are TRBV12-3 or TRBV12-4 and TRBJ1-1, with unresolved D. Trimming left V 2 bases short and J 11 bases short, with 12 bases between. CDR3 length: 12 residues. CDR3 loop: CASSLIGVDAFF. As DNA, the CDR3 is TGTGCCAGCAGTTTAATCGGGGTTGACGCTTTCTTT.

The chain is built from TRBV10-3 and TRBJ1-1; D is possibly TRBD1 (5 bases). The CDR3 is 14 residues long. CDR1 is ENHRY and CDR2 is SYGVKD in the germline V gene. The V end lost 6 bases, the J end lost 0 bases, and 11 bases lay between the germline ends. The CDR3 DNA reads TGTGCCATCAGGACGGCAGGGATGAACACTGAAGCTTTCTTT. Its protein is CAIRTAGMNTEAFF.